A single sample is the source of the 27 T cell receptor beta chains below, sequenced in a study of blood T cells in healthy people across ages. Sample-barcoded 5' priming and a J-beta primer mix drove a second PCR of about 7 to 12 cycles. TCRdb ran MiXCR on the 5' RACE reads and lists one entry per CDR3 protein. Here the sample spans 850,000 to 1,300,000 distinct CDR3 sequences, roughly 45% being singletons. Sequences were obtained from blood. These receptors originate from a woman aged 55-69 years in good health.

This clonotype was seen a handful of times. The chain employs TRBV5-5 and TRBJ2-1; 7 bases match TRBD2. V shed 3 bases and J 2 bases; nucleotides not matched to a gene: 5. The CDR3 covers 15 residues. From germline, CDR1 is SGHKS and CDR2 YYEKEE (reference sequence). CDR3 in amino acids: CASSSSGMTYNEQFF. CDR3 DNA sequence: TGTGCCAGCAGCTCGAGCGGGATGACCTACAATGAGCAGTTCTTC.

The rearrangement joins TRBV29-1 to TRBJ2-3; 9 bases are shared with TRBD2. V lost 6 bases, J lost 4 bases, and 14 bases stayed unmatched. Germline loops: CDR1 SQVTM, CDR2 ANQGSEA. This CDR3 has 16 residues. The DNA of the CDR3 is TGCAGCGTGAGAGGGGCTAGCGGGATCCTATCAGATACGCAGTATTTT. Amino acids: CSVRGASGILSDTQYF.

Written as DNA, the CDR3 is TGTGCCAGCAGCTCGTTAACCTCCTACAATGAGCAGTTCTTC. Its translation is CASSSLTSYNEQFF. This chain joins TRBV7-9 and TRBJ2-1, with D unresolved. Germline V lookup: CDR1 SEHNR, CDR2 FQNEAQ (reference sequence). Between the trimmed V and J ends, which lost 4 bases and 0 bases, there was a span of 7 bases. The CDR3 is 14 residues long. The full variable domain, its missing parts supplied by reference TRBV7-9 and TRBJ2-1, is DTGVSQNPRHKITKRGQNVTFRCDPISEHNRLYWYRQTLGQGPEFLTYFQNEAQLEKSRLLSDRFSAERPKGSFSTLEIQRTEQGDSAMYLCASSSLTSYNEQFFGPGTRLTVL.

This clonotype appeared a few times. V usage is TRBV7-2 and J usage is TRBJ2-7; 10 bases map to TRBD1. CDR3 size: 15 residues. The V segment lost 4 bases and the J segment 3 bases; nucleotides outside the gene matches: 6. The germline gives CDR1 SGHTA, CDR2 FQGNSA. CDR3 sequence (DNA): TGTGCCAGCAGCTCCCAGGGACAGGGGCACTACGAGCAGTACTTC. Amino acid sequence: CASSSQGQGHYEQYF. The full variable domain, completed using reference TRBV7-2 and TRBJ2-7, is GAGVSQSPSNKVTEKGKDVELRCDPISGHTALYWYRQSLGQGLEFLIYFQGNSAPDKSGLPSDRFSAERTGGSVSTLTIQRTQQEDSAVYLCASSSQGQGHYEQYFGPGTRLTVT.

The chain uses TRBV10-3 and TRBJ1-2; unclear D gene. The CDR3 covers 13 residues. The germline V gene has CDR1 ENHRY and CDR2 SYGVKD. Trimming shortened V by 6 bases and J by 6 bases, and 14 bases separated the two germline ends. The CDR3: CAISGDDVHGYTF. The CDR3, as DNA: TGTGCCATCAGCGGCGATGACGTCCATGGCTACACCTTC.

The chain links TRBV4-1 to TRBJ2-7; D call uncertain. Germline V gene data show CDR1 as MGHRA and CDR2 as YSYEKL. Trimming took 1 base from V and 4 from J, leaving 11 bases between them. The CDR3 spans 14 residues. The CDR3 nucleotides read TGCGCCAGCAGCCAAGGCCGGACGGCATACGAGCAGTACTTC. Translation gives CASSQGRTAYEQYF.

With respect to this clonotype: The junction departs from germline at one end; a sequencing error may be responsible. The chain carries TRBV3-1 and TRBJ2-7; D might be TRBD2 (6 bases). Per the germline V gene, CDR1 is LGHDT and CDR2 is YNNKEL (reference sequence). The CDR3 has 18 residues. The CDR3 nucleotides are TGTGCCAGCAGCCAAGATCTCGGGGGTAGACTAAGCTCCTACGGGCAGTACTTC. As protein: CASSQDLGGRLSSYGQYF.

This clonotype turned up a few times. The chain carries TRBV2 and TRBJ2-7; no reliable D call. The germline V gene has CDR1 SNHLY and CDR2 FYNNEI. This CDR3 is 13 amino acids long. Trimming stripped 3 bases from V and 3 bases from J, with 9 bases between. The CDR3 loop reads CASSDLSVYEQYF. For the CDR3, the DNA is TGTGCCAGCAGTGACCTAAGCGTCTACGAGCAGTACTTC.

This clonotype was detected only a few times. The rearrangement joins TRBV20-1 to TRBJ2-7; tentatively, D is TRBD2 (5 bases). V was clipped by 0 bases and J by 2 bases, with 11 bases between them. The CDR3 is 14 residues long. The germline gives CDR1 DFQATT, CDR2 SNEGSKA (reference sequence). The DNA for the CDR3 is TGCAGTGCTAGAGAGCCGGGGAAAGCCTACGAGCAGTACTTC. Amino acid sequence: CSAREPGKAYEQYF.

The chain has TRBV2 and TRBJ2-7; D gene ambiguous. Germline V gene lookup returns CDR1 SNHLY and CDR2 FYNNEI. V shed 8 bases and J shed 7 bases, with 12 bases lying between them. The CDR3 contains 11 residues. The CDR3 nucleotides are TGTGCCAGCCGGGCACTCCATGAGCAGTACTTC. Translation gives CASRALHEQYF.

CDR3 nucleotides: TGCAGTGCTATCCCCGGCACAGATACGCAGTATTTT. It translates to CSAIPGTDTQYF. The rearrangement uses TRBV20-1 and TRBJ2-3; D remains ambiguous. The CDR3 length is 12 residues. Trimming shortened V by 4 bases and J by 1 base, and 6 bases separated the two germline ends. Germline CDR1 reads DFQATT; CDR2 reads SNEGSKA (reference sequence).

As to this clonotype: An end of the junction differs from the germline gene, which may be a read error. V usage is TRBV3-1 and J usage is TRBJ2-7, with 10 bases matching TRBD1. The CDR3 is 16 amino acids. CDR1 is LGHDT and CDR2 is YNNKEL in the germline V gene (reference sequence). CDR3 bases: TGTGCCAGCAGCCTTGGGACAGGGGAATTCTCCTGCGAGCAGTACTTC. Translating it yields CASSLGTGEFSCEQYF.

V is TRBV12-3 or TRBV12-4 and J is TRBJ2-7; D assignment may be TRBD1 or TRBD2 (5 bases each). CDR3 length: 14 amino acids. V shed 5 bases and J shed 6 bases, with 17 bases lying between them. The CDR3 nucleotides read TGTGCCAGCAGTCTAGGCCGAGGGGTGGGCGAGCAGTACTTC. As protein: CASSLGRGVGEQYF.

The chain uses TRBV12-5 and TRBJ2-3; 9 nucleotides match TRBD2. Losses at the gene ends were 3 bases for V and 4 bases for J; bases not matched to a gene: 14. The CDR3 is 18 residues long. Germline CDR1 is LGHNT and CDR2 is FRNRAP. CDR3 sequence reads: CASGFQQKGGLASDTQYF. For the CDR3, the DNA is TGTGCTAGTGGTTTCCAACAAAAGGGGGGACTAGCTTCAGATACGCAGTATTTT. Combining the CDR3 with reference TRBV12-5 and TRBJ2-3 gives the whole variable domain DARVTQTPRHKVTEMGQEVTMRCQPILGHNTVFWYRQTMMQGLELLAYFRNRAPLDDSGMPKDRFSAEMPDATLATLKIQPSEPRDSAVYFCASGFQQKGGLASDTQYFGPGTRLTVL.

V is TRBV5-1 and J is TRBJ2-7; TRBD1 or TRBD2 may be the D gene (5 bases each). V lost 4 bases and J 5 bases, leaving 19 bases between the germline ends. Per the germline V gene, CDR1 is SGHRS and CDR2 is YFSETQ. This CDR3 contains 15 residues. The CDR3 protein is CASSPWDQTPHEQYF. The CDR3 DNA follows: TGCGCCAGCAGCCCCTGGGACCAGACCCCCCACGAGCAGTACTTC.

This chain connects TRBV7-2 to TRBJ2-7; unclear D gene. CDR3 size: 13 residues. CDR1 is SGHTA, CDR2 FQGNSA, per germline. The V end lost 2 bases, the J end lost 6 bases, and 11 bases lay between the germline ends. The DNA of the CDR3 is TGTGCCAGCAGCTTACCGTTAGCTATCGAGCAGTACTTC. It translates to CASSLPLAIEQYF. Variable domain in full (rest from reference TRBV7-2 and TRBJ2-7): GAGVSQSPSNKVTEKGKDVELRCDPISGHTALYWYRQSLGQGLEFLIYFQGNSAPDKSGLPSDRFSAERTGGSVSTLTIQRTQQEDSAVYLCASSLPLAIEQYFGPGTRLTVT.

The V and J genes are TRBV4-2 and TRBJ2-7, with 13 positions matching TRBD2. Per the germline V gene, CDR1 is LGHNA and CDR2 is YNFKEQ. V was clipped by 0 bases and J by 6 bases; unmatched bases: 11. The CDR3 is 18 amino acids. The CDR3 is CASSQDHPRTSGSVEQYF. CDR3 DNA sequence: TGTGCCAGCAGCCAAGATCACCCCCGGACTAGCGGGAGCGTCGAGCAGTACTTC.

This clonotype was recorded a few times. The chain couples TRBV3-1 to TRBJ2-1; D is ambiguous. Trimming took off 2 bases at V and 0 bases at J, with 14 bases between the two ends. The CDR3 covers 17 residues. Germline CDR1 reads LGHDT; CDR2 reads YNNKEL (reference sequence). The CDR3: CASSQSRKKSSYNEQFF. The CDR3 DNA is TGTGCCAGCAGCCAAAGTCGGAAGAAGAGCTCCTACAATGAGCAGTTCTTC.

V and J are TRBV20-1 and TRBJ2-1; D is perhaps TRBD1 (6 bases). The V and J ends lost 6 bases and 0 bases respectively, with 15 bases between them. CDR3 length: 15 residues. The germline V gene has CDR1 DFQATT and CDR2 SNEGSKA (reference sequence). The CDR3 bases are TGCAGTGCCCCCCCATTCAGGGGCTCCTACAATGAGCAGTTCTTC. Protein product: CSAPPFRGSYNEQFF.

In nucleotides, the CDR3 is TGTGCCAGCAGCGTGTCTCCCCTGCAAGGAAGCTCCTACGAGCAGTTCTTC. Protein: CASSVSPLQGSSYEQFF. This chain uses TRBV9 with TRBJ2-1; unclear D gene. Trimming stripped 2 bases from V and 10 bases from J, with 25 bases between. The germline V gene has CDR1 SGDLS and CDR2 YYNGEE. This CDR3 is 17 amino acids long.

This clonotype has a handful of counts. The gene calls are TRBV15 and TRBJ2-7; D might be TRBD2 (6 bases). The V gene lost 1 base and the J gene lost 5 bases, with 6 bases spanning the gap. Looked up from germline, CDR1 is LNHNV and CDR2 is YYDKDF (reference sequence). This CDR3 has 12 residues. Here the CDR3 reads CATSRGRDEQYF. Here the CDR3 DNA reads TGTGCCACCAGCAGAGGGAGGGACGAGCAGTACTTC.

This clonotype came up a few times. This sequence joins TRBV2 and TRBJ2-7; weak D call: TRBD2 (7 bases). Germline loops: CDR1 SNHLY, CDR2 FYNNEI. The CDR3 spans 15 residues. V lost 4 bases, J lost 0 bases, and 13 bases lay in between. In DNA form, the CDR3 reads TGTGCCAGCAGTGTGGGGGGGGACAACTCCTACGAGCAGTACTTC. It yields the protein CASSVGGDNSYEQYF. Together with reference TRBV2 and TRBJ2-7, the CDR3 gives the full variable domain: EPEVTQTPSHQVTQMGQEVILRCVPISNHLYFYWYRQILGQKVEFLVSFYNNEISEKSEIFDDQFSVERPDGSNFTLKIRSTKLEDSAMYFCASSVGGDNSYEQYFGPGTRLTVT.

This sequence joins TRBV20-1 and TRBJ2-7, with 7 bases matching TRBD2. Gene TRBJ2-5 matches the end of the DNA better, so the J call may be wrong. Germline-derived CDR1 and CDR2 are DFQATT and SNEGSKA (reference sequence). The CDR3 covers 14 residues. This chain's CDR3 is CSAAGLGIQETQYF. The CDR3 bases are TGCAGCGCAGCGGGGCTGGGAATACAAGAGACCCAGTACTTC.

CDR3 protein: CASSLNYGEQFF. The CDR3, as DNA: TGTGCCAGCAGCCTTAACTATGGCGAGCAGTTCTTC. The rearrangement uses TRBV3-1 and TRBJ2-1; D unclear. Trimming removed 4 bases at V and 10 bases at J, with 11 bases between. This CDR3 is built from 12 residues. The germline gives CDR1 LGHDT, CDR2 YNNKEL (reference sequence).

With regard to this clonotype: Because it lacks the conserved phenylalanine or tryptophan at the end, this CDR3 is likely a read error. J is TRBJ2-1 and V is TRBV6-1; D uncertain. Germline-derived CDR1 and CDR2 are MNHNS and SASEGT. V lost 10 bases to trimming and J lost 2 bases, with 15 bases between them. This CDR3 has 14 amino acids. CDR3 coding DNA: TGTGCCATCCCGGGCCCGGGCCCCTACAATGAGCAGTTCCTC. Its protein is CAIPGPGPYNEQFL.

This chain connects TRBV10-3 to TRBJ1-6; D is perhaps TRBD1 (5 bases). The CDR3 covers 14 residues. Germline V gives CDR1 ENHRY, CDR2 SYGVKD. The V gene lost 4 bases and the J gene lost 8 bases, with 12 bases spanning the gap. This chain's CDR3 is CAISGPGPDSPLHF. DNA for the CDR3: TGTGCCATCAGTGGACCGGGACCGGATTCACCCCTCCACTTT.

This clonotype has a single count. This sequence joins TRBV3-1 and TRBJ1-1; a possible D gene is TRBD1 (6 bases). Germline V gene lookup returns CDR1 LGHDT and CDR2 YNNKEL (reference sequence). This CDR3 comprises 15 residues. Trimming pared 4 bases from V and 0 bases from J, leaving 12 bases between. For the CDR3, the DNA is TGTGCCAGCAGCCCCTCTGACAGGCTGAACACTGAAGCTTTCTTT. Protein: CASSPSDRLNTEAFF. The whole variable domain, filled in from reference TRBV3-1 and TRBJ1-1, reads DTAVSQTPKYLVTQMGNDKSIKCEQNLGHDTMYWYKQDSKKFLKIMFSYNNKELIINETVPNRFSPKSPDKAHLNLHINSLELGDSAVYFCASSPSDRLNTEAFFGQGTRLTVV.